This TCR beta chain was identified in a study of OX40 agonist ivuxolimab in advanced cancers. Background on the study: Prior checkpoint blockade (anti-PD-1, anti-PD-L1 or anti-CTLA-4) was permitted; around 40% had it. Study-wide findings and caveats: Antigens targeted by the expanded peripheral T cells were not determined.

Some clones are missing from TCRdb's copy, which holds only in-frame ones; the method was immunoSEQ multiplex PCR. The sample carries about 110,000 clones, less than 95% recorded once. To note about this clone: Its antigen is undetermined.

Autoimmune disease history or systemic immunosuppression was exclusionary. Blood sampling took place at baseline, cycle 4 day 1, and cycle 7 day 1. The CDR3 runs to 12 residues. Trimming removed 5 bases at V and 9 bases at J, with 11 bases between. Germline V gene data show CDR1 as MDHEN and CDR2 as SYDVKM. V gene TRBV28 combines with J gene TRBJ2-1, with a possible D match to TRBD2 (5 bases). The TCR originated in an adult with an advanced solid tumor such as melanoma, head and neck, liver or kidney cancer. The sequencing here drew on CD4+ or CD8+ T cells sorted from blood, taken in a trial of the OX40 agonist ivuxolimab. The CDR3 bases are TGTGCCAGCAGTCCCAACGCGGGTGAGCAGTTCTTC. The encoded protein is CASSPNAGEQFF.